A selection of T cell receptor beta chains follows, all from one sample in a study of T-cell reconstitution after alpha-beta-depleted transplantation in children. Each CDR3 protein gets one entry after TCRdb re-called the PCR reads with MiXCR. Of around 670,000 distinct CDR3 sequences in the sample, about an eighth were seen once. Sequencing used PBMCs, obtained before TCRalphabeta/CD19-depleted stem cell transplant. These TCRs come from a girl aged 2 to 10 with congenital amegakaryocytic thrombocytopenia, due to receive a stem cell transplant. The conserved cysteine and the conserved F or W are not part of the CDR3 here.

j_call: TRBJ2-2
v_call: TRBV20-1
cdr3_aa: SVRVDTGELF

j_call: TRBJ2-7
v_call: TRBV20-1
cdr3_aa: SARETSTGYEQY

j_call: TRBJ2-1
v_call: TRBV11-1
cdr3_aa: ASSLLPGTSGRLTLYNEQF

j_call: TRBJ2-1
v_call: TRBV12-3/TRBV12-4
cdr3_aa: ASRTETTYNEQF

j_call: TRBJ2-4
v_call: TRBV20-1
cdr3_aa: SASNRGTSGTNIQY

j_call: TRBJ2-4
v_call: TRBV6-1
cdr3_aa: ASIPGTSKAKNIQY

j_call: TRBJ2-3
v_call: TRBV10-3
cdr3_aa: AISESTFATDTQY

j_call: TRBJ2-2
v_call: TRBV20-1
cdr3_aa: SARTLGGPGELF

j_call: TRBJ2-4
v_call: TRBV20-1
cdr3_aa: SARTSRAEQKDIQY

j_call: TRBJ1-6
v_call: TRBV21-1
cdr3_aa: ASSASRTTGRGPLH

j_call: TRBJ2-1
v_call: TRBV27
cdr3_aa: ASSSNSGQANEQF

j_call: TRBJ2-3
v_call: TRBV12-3/TRBV12-4
cdr3_aa: ASTRPGRLDTQY

j_call: TRBJ1-2
v_call: TRBV5-1
cdr3_aa: ASSLWGTYGYT

j_call: TRBJ2-1
v_call: TRBV5-1
cdr3_aa: ASSFPGDEQF

j_call: TRBJ2-7
v_call: TRBV12-3/TRBV12-4
cdr3_aa: ASSLGHYEQY

j_call: TRBJ1-2
v_call: TRBV15
cdr3_aa: ATSSLEIYGYT

j_call: TRBJ2-2
v_call: TRBV29-1
cdr3_aa: SVGGDNPNTGELF

j_call: TRBJ2-1
v_call: TRBV20-1
cdr3_aa: SRSSGTSGTYNEQF

j_call: TRBJ2-2
v_call: TRBV12-3/TRBV12-4
cdr3_aa: ASSLVSGSRTGELF

j_call: TRBJ2-1
v_call: TRBV5-5
cdr3_aa: ASSPETGLSYNEQF

j_call: TRBJ1-1
v_call: TRBV5-5
cdr3_aa: ASSWGTTAEAF

j_call: TRBJ2-5
v_call: TRBV27
cdr3_aa: ASSFWGQGRQETQY

j_call: TRBJ2-5
v_call: TRBV7-8
cdr3_aa: ASSSLLGGTQY

j_call: TRBJ2-4
v_call: TRBV28
cdr3_aa: ASSFWDPTGNIQY

j_call: TRBJ2-1
v_call: TRBV5-1
cdr3_aa: ASSPSWGTTEDNEQF

j_call: TRBJ2-5
v_call: TRBV5-1
cdr3_aa: ASSLFRETQY

j_call: TRBJ2-1
v_call: TRBV10-3
cdr3_aa: AITSGSPYNEQF

j_call: TRBJ2-7
v_call: TRBV6-4
cdr3_aa: ASRKTGLAGDSGPGEQY

j_call: TRBJ2-5
v_call: TRBV11-1
cdr3_aa: ASSPAGGVQETQY

j_call: TRBJ2-3
v_call: TRBV5-1
cdr3_aa: ASSFSQDTQY

j_call: TRBJ2-7
v_call: TRBV18
cdr3_aa: ASSPESTYAYEQY

j_call: TRBJ1-2
v_call: TRBV20-1
cdr3_aa: SARGPSTGGRNYGYT

j_call: TRBJ2-2
v_call: TRBV5-5
cdr3_aa: ASSPPLTVSTGELF

j_call: TRBJ2-7
v_call: TRBV5-1
cdr3_aa: ASSGDLTSTYEQY

j_call: TRBJ2-1
v_call: TRBV29-1
cdr3_aa: SGRSGRVINEQF

j_call: TRBJ1-1
v_call: TRBV12-3/TRBV12-4
cdr3_aa: ASSFTVNTEAF